The 27 T cell receptor beta chains given below trace back to one sample, sequenced in a study of neurological immune-mediated disorders. TCRdb reanalysed the 5' RACE reads using MiXCR and keeps one entry per CDR3 protein. The data contain approximately 65,000 distinct CDR3 sequences, around 4% of them singletons. The sample taken for sequencing was PBMCs. These receptors were collected from a man aged 50 or older with multiple sclerosis.

Many counts were recorded for this clonotype. The chain combines TRBV20-1 with TRBJ2-2; no clear D gene. Germline V gene lookup returns CDR1 DFQATT and CDR2 SNEGSKA (reference sequence). The V end was cut by 3 bases, the J end by 0 bases, with 5 bases between. There are 13 residues in the CDR3. The CDR3, as DNA: TGCAGTGCTAGCAACGCGAACACCGGGGAGCTGTTTTTT. It codes for CSASNANTGELFF.

This clonotype was seen at least ten times. The rearrangement joins TRBV5-1 to TRBJ2-6; D is possibly TRBD1 (5 bases). Trimming shortened V by 5 bases and J by 1 base, and 19 bases separated the two germline ends. CDR3 length equals 18 residues. CDR1 is SGHRS, CDR2 YFSETQ, per germline. CDR3 DNA: TGCGCCAGCAGTTGGCCCAGGGTTATTTATTCTGGGGCCAACGTCCTGACTTTC. Its protein product is CASSWPRVIYSGANVLTF.

This clonotype has at least ten counts. This chain connects TRBV3-1 to TRBJ1-4, with 7 bases matching TRBD1. The CDR3 consists of 13 residues. CDR1 is LGHDT and CDR2 is YNNKEL in the germline V gene (reference sequence). V shed 1 base, J shed 13 bases, and the junction held 6 bases outside the gene matches. CDR3 nucleotide sequence: TGTGCCAGCAGCCAAGTGTTGGGACAGAGACTGTTTTTT. Translation gives CASSQVLGQRLFF.

There are many counts of this clonotype. This chain connects TRBV20-1 to TRBJ1-2; 7 nucleotides agree with TRBD1. After removal of 6 bases from V and 4 bases from J, the junction contained 8 bases not matched to a gene. Germline loops: CDR1 DFQATT, CDR2 SNEGSKA (reference sequence). The CDR3 runs to 13 residues. CDR3 sequence reads: CSASAWTGYGYTF. CDR3 in DNA: TGCAGTGCCTCCGCCTGGACAGGCTATGGCTACACCTTC.

In its sample, this clonotype was seen many times. This chain connects TRBV20-1 to TRBJ1-5; D remains ambiguous. The CDR3 consists of 14 residues. Germline-derived CDR1 and CDR2 are DFQATT and SNEGSKA (reference sequence). Trimming cost V 3 bases and J 2 bases, with 11 bases left between them. CDR3 amino acids: CSAREGEGNQPQHF. CDR3 bases: TGCAGTGCTAGGGAGGGTGAGGGCAATCAGCCCCAGCATTTT.

This clonotype came up many times. The V and J genes are TRBV7-2 and TRBJ1-4; 8 nucleotides line up with TRBD1. From germline, CDR1 is SGHTA and CDR2 FQGNSA. J was trimmed by 8 bases and V by 4 bases; bases with no gene match: 6. There are 14 residues in the CDR3. CDR3 sequence reads: CASSSGQGREKLFF. The CDR3 region has the DNA TGTGCCAGCAGCTCCGGACAGGGCAGAGAAAAACTGTTTTTT.

This clonotype was seen repeatedly, ten times or more. The chain uses TRBV4-1 and TRBJ2-1; D not resolved. Germline-derived CDR1 and CDR2 are MGHRA and YSYEKL. The CDR3 runs to 16 residues. V was trimmed by 3 bases and J by 5 bases, leaving 17 bases between them. Here the CDR3 DNA reads TGCGCCAGCAGCCATCCTCGAGAGACGATGAACAATGAGCAGTTCTTC. Protein: CASSHPRETMNNEQFF.

This clonotype was seen at least ten times. The V gene is TRBV4-3, the J gene TRBJ2-7, with D unclear. In germline, CDR1 is LGHNA, CDR2 YSLEER. CDR3 size: 17 residues. With 0 bases removed from V and 0 bases from J, the gap between germline ends came to 15 bases. For the CDR3, the DNA is TGCGCCAGCAGCCAAGATACTGGGCGCCCCGTCTCCTACGAGCAGTACTTC. This encodes CASSQDTGRPVSYEQYF.

At least ten counts were recorded for this clonotype. The rearrangement links TRBV7-6 to TRBJ1-1; D gene uncertain. Germline-derived CDR1 and CDR2 are SGHVS and FNYEAQ. The CDR3 loop spans 15 amino acids. V dropped 5 bases and J dropped 2 bases, with 15 bases sitting between them. The chain's CDR3 is CASSERPQSNTEAFF. CDR3 coding DNA: TGTGCCAGCAGCGAACGACCCCAGAGTAACACTGAAGCTTTCTTT.

This clonotype was seen ten or more times. This chain joins TRBV6-5 and TRBJ1-4; possible D gene TRBD1, 6 bases. V lost 8 bases and J 7 bases, leaving 20 bases between the germline ends. Germline V gives CDR1 MNHEY, CDR2 SVGAGI. This CDR3 has 15 residues. The CDR3: CASRPLAAGVEKLFF. The CDR3 region has the DNA TGTGCCAGCCGCCCTCTCGCCGCAGGGGTTGAAAAACTGTTTTTT.

This clonotype occurred many times. The CDR3 here is CASSPMDPQPQHF. In DNA, the CDR3 is TGTGCCAGCAGCCCCATGGACCCTCAGCCCCAGCATTTT. The chain combines TRBV5-5 with TRBJ1-5; D is ambiguous. CDR1 is SGHKS, CDR2 YYEKEE, per germline (reference sequence). V shed 4 bases and J shed 6 bases, with 11 bases lying between them. This CDR3 has 13 amino acids.

Many counts were recorded for this clonotype. The chain employs TRBV11-2 and TRBJ1-6; perhaps TRBD1 as D (6 bases). Trimming removed 5 bases at V and 10 bases at J, with 18 bases between. Looked up from germline, CDR1 is SGHAT and CDR2 is FQNNGV. The CDR3 runs 15 residues. The CDR3 DNA sequence: TGTGCCAGCAGCGTAGGGGGGGCTCATTACTCACCCCTCCACTTT. It encodes CASSVGGAHYSPLHF.

This clonotype occurred many times. The chain uses TRBV7-6 and TRBJ2-7; TRBD1 might be the D (6 bases). The V end lost 1 base, the J end lost 6 bases, and 10 bases lay between the germline ends. CDR3 length: 13 amino acids. Germline V gene data show CDR1 as SGHVS and CDR2 as FNYEAQ. The CDR3 loop reads CASSLGQAGEQYF. In nucleotides, the CDR3 is TGTGCCAGCAGCTTAGGACAGGCTGGCGAGCAGTACTTC.

This clonotype was counted ten times or more. The rearrangement uses TRBV12-3 or TRBV12-4 and TRBJ2-2; weak D call: TRBD1 (6 bases). Trimming left V 6 bases short and J 0 bases short, with 8 bases between. This CDR3 spans 14 amino acids. The DNA of the CDR3 is TGTGCCAGCAGAGGACAGACGAACACCGGGGAGCTGTTTTTT. The encoded protein is CASRGQTNTGELFF.

This clonotype was observed at least ten times. The V gene is TRBV2, the J gene TRBJ2-4; D perhaps matches TRBD2 (6 bases). This CDR3 has 14 residues. Germline CDR1 SNHLY, CDR2 FYNNEI. The V gene lost 8 bases and the J gene lost 0 bases, with 11 bases spanning the gap. Here the CDR3 DNA reads TGTGCCAGCCGGGCGGGACTAGCCAAAAACATTCAGTACTTC. Protein: CASRAGLAKNIQYF.

As for this clonotype: This may come from a read error, since a much larger clone is one base off. This sequence joins TRBV6-5 and TRBJ2-2, with a weak D call TRBD2 (6 bases). Germline V gene sequence: CDR1 MNHEY, CDR2 SVGAGI. The CDR3 loop spans 13 amino acids. CDR3 in DNA: TGTGTTAGCCGGGGGAGATCTACCGGGGAGCTGTTTTTT. Amino acid sequence: CVSRGRSTGELFF.

There are many counts of this clonotype. The gene calls are TRBV7-6 and TRBJ2-1; the match to TRBD2 covers 9 bases. The germline V gene encodes CDR1 SGHVS and CDR2 FNYEAQ. The CDR3 runs to 15 residues. With 5 bases clipped from V and 6 bases from J, the junction kept 8 bases outside the gene matches. DNA for the CDR3: TGTGCCAGCAGCGTAGGACTAGCGCCCTCCAATGAGCAGTTCTTC. It encodes CASSVGLAPSNEQFF.

This clonotype was seen ten or more times. The rearrangement links TRBV6-6 to TRBJ2-3, with D tentatively TRBD2 (5 bases). The V end was cut by 1 base, the J end by 3 bases, with 14 bases between. Germline V gene sequence: CDR1 MNHNY, CDR2 SVGAGI (reference sequence). The CDR3 totals 16 residues. CDR3 sequence (DNA): TGTGCCAGCAGTTACTGGGGAGTGGGCGGGACAGATACGCAGTATTTT. Amino acid sequence: CASSYWGVGGTDTQYF.

The V call is TRBV7-2, the J call TRBJ1-4; 7 bases agree with TRBD1. The CDR3 spans 16 residues. The germline CDR1 and CDR2 sequences are SGHTA and FQGNSA. The ends lost 5 bases at V and 8 bases at J; junction bases unmatched: 14. The CDR3 DNA sequence: TGTGCCAGCAGCCAGTACTCCGACAGGGTCCGGGAAAAACTGTTTTTT. Translating gives CASSQYSDRVREKLFF.

This clonotype was counted many times. J is TRBJ2-1 and V is TRBV4-2; 8 nucleotides match TRBD2. Looked up from germline, CDR1 is LGHNA and CDR2 is YNFKEQ. V was pared by 3 bases and J by 7 bases, with 14 bases of the junction left unmatched. This CDR3 spans 17 amino acids. The CDR3 loop is CASSHLPRAGGRNEQFF. For the CDR3, the DNA is TGTGCCAGCAGCCACCTACCGCGGGCGGGGGGCCGGAATGAGCAGTTCTTC.

This clonotype was counted ten times or more. The J gene is TRBJ1-4, the V gene TRBV5-6; possible D gene TRBD1, 5 bases. The CDR3 runs 17 residues. Trimming removed 2 bases at V and 1 base at J, with 15 bases between. Germline loops: CDR1 SGHDT, CDR2 YYEEEE. CDR3 sequence (DNA): TGTGCCAGCAGCTTTTGGAGGCAGGGAGGAACTAATGAAAAACTGTTTTTT. Protein sequence: CASSFWRQGGTNEKLFF.

This clonotype was seen many times. The chain is built from TRBV7-9 and TRBJ2-1; no firm D call. The CDR3 is 12 residues long. The V gene lost 2 bases and the J gene lost 14 bases, with 13 bases spanning the gap. Germline CDR1 and CDR2: SEHNR and FQNEAQ (reference sequence). The CDR3 region is CASSLTDGAEFF. The CDR3 bases are TGTGCCAGCAGCTTAACGGACGGCGCTGAGTTCTTC.

In its sample, this clonotype was seen many times. V gene TRBV15 combines with J gene TRBJ2-2, with a possible D match to TRBD2 (6 bases). V gave up 5 bases and J gave up 3 bases, with 16 bases separating them. The CDR3 runs to 16 residues. Germline V gene lookup returns CDR1 LNHNV and CDR2 YYDKDF (reference sequence). CDR3 coding DNA: TGTGCCACCAGCGGCGGGACTGTAAGGGACACCGGGGAGCTGTTTTTT. Translated: CATSGGTVRDTGELFF.

This clonotype was seen repeatedly, ten times or more. The chain links TRBV5-1 to TRBJ2-5; D might be TRBD2 (6 bases). Trimming removed 0 bases at V and 10 bases at J, with 13 bases between. The CDR3 is 13 amino acids. CDR1 is SGHRS and CDR2 is YFSETQ in the germline V gene. The CDR3 region is CASSLAGWGDQYF. CDR3 sequence (DNA): TGCGCCAGCAGCTTGGCAGGTTGGGGGGACCAGTACTTC. The whole variable domain, remainder taken from reference TRBV5-1 and TRBJ2-5, is KAGVTQTPRYLIKTRGQQVTLSCSPISGHRSVSWYQQTPGQGLQFLFEYFSETQRNKGNFPGRFSGRQFSNSRSEMNVSTLELGDSALYLCASSLAGWGDQYFGPGTRLLVL.

This clonotype was detected many times. The chain is built from TRBV29-1 and TRBJ1-1, with D tentatively TRBD1 (5 bases). Deletions cut 3 bases from V and 3 bases from J, with 20 bases between. Germline V lookup: CDR1 SQVTM, CDR2 ANQGSEA. This CDR3 comprises 16 residues. CDR3 nucleotide sequence: TGCAGCGTTGAGGGTCACTCGATGGGGGGACACACTGAAGCTTTCTTT. This sequence encodes CSVEGHSMGGHTEAFF.

This clonotype came up many times. CDR3 bases: TGTGCCAGCAGCTTAGCGGAAGCTGGAAACGTGCTAACAGATACGCAGTATTTT. Encoded protein: CASSLAEAGNVLTDTQYF. V gene TRBV13 combines with J gene TRBJ2-3; D unresolved. Germline loops: CDR1 PRHDT, CDR2 FYEKMQ (reference sequence). V lost 1 base and J 3 bases, leaving 20 bases between the germline ends. The CDR3 is 18 residues long.

This clonotype appeared a few times. The chain couples TRBV10-1 to TRBJ1-3; D not resolved. V was pared by 10 bases and J by 1 base, with 14 bases between. CDR1 and CDR2 (germline): WNHNN, SYGVQD (reference sequence). The CDR3 runs 14 residues. The CDR3 reads CATRTRRSGNTIYF. The CDR3, as DNA: TGCGCCACCAGGACCCGGCGTTCTGGAAACACCATATATTTT.